This T cell receptor (beta chain) was observed in a study of shared clonotypes between healthy human individuals. Overall study: Those who served as donors were a couple of women and a few men between the ages of 18 and 49. General study results and limits: Enrolling few donors narrowed the genetic and exposure-history diversity that was represented.

CDR3 length: 14 residues. V shed 5 bases and J shed 2 bases, with 13 bases lying between them. CDR1 and CDR2 from the germline V gene are SEHNR and FQNEAQ (reference sequence). The investigators split CD4+ cells into a CD45RA+ naive subset and a CD45RA-negative memory subset. Concerning this clone: Its specificity is not known.

Genomic DNA (from each subset) was split evenly across several immunoSEQ plates. The protocol was immunoSEQ multiplex PCR, while the TCRdb copy is restricted to in-frame clones and leaves out a portion. The sample has millions of clones; 95% are singletons. Material for sequencing was naive CD4+ T cells sorted from blood. The subset is: CD45RA+ positively selected. The chain links TRBV7-9 to TRBJ2-7; possible D gene TRBD1, 6 bases. The sequence was obtained from a man aged 18 to 35 in good health. CDR3 protein: CASSPQGVAYEQYF. The CDR3 DNA reads as TGTGCCAGCAGCCCACAGGGCGTAGCCTACGAGCAGTACTTC.